This TCR beta chain was identified in a study of T-cell memory formation after mild COVID-19. Using its own MiXCR run on the 5' RACE reads, TCRdb lists one record per CDR3 protein. The sample lists more than 150,000 distinct CDR3 sequences; less than 20% were seen once. This clonotype has ten or more counts. Its antigen is unidentified. Trimming took 7 bases from V and 2 from J; bases not matched to a gene: 8. Germline V gene data show CDR1 as SEHNR and CDR2 as FQNEAQ (reference sequence). CDR3 length: 15 amino acids. Study observations and caveats: Clones contracting across day 15 to 85 had a balanced CD4/CD8 profile; later expanding clones leaned CD4+. SARS-CoV-2 specificity of second-wave clones peaking day 37 was unconfirmed.

What was sequenced was PBMCs or a T cell subset sorted from them (not recorded which). The source of this sequence is a man younger than 30 who had mild COVID-19 (a few samples of this study predate the infection). Cell type and time point are not known. V usage is TRBV7-9 and J usage is TRBJ2-7; 10 nucleotides line up with TRBD1. CDR3 protein: CASTYRDRGAYEQYF. The CDR3 DNA sequence: TGTGCCAGCACCTACCGGGACAGGGGAGCCTACGAGCAGTACTTC.